This T cell receptor beta chain was obtained from a study of T cells in Graves' hyperthyroidism and ophthalmopathy. Patients aged 18 to 65 had newly diagnosed hyperthyroidism of under 2 months' duration. The study, taken as a whole, reports: The model's output predicted ophthalmopathy at a median of about 5.9 months prior to onset.

The TCR beta CDR3 regions underwent amplification using RNA transcripts as the source. TCR CDR3 regions were first amplified by RT-PCR with HTBI primers. Using its own MiXCR run on the multiplex PCR reads, TCRdb lists one record per CDR3 protein. Found here are approximately 400,000 distinct CDR3 sequences, about a fifth of them singletons; the top ten hold 3.7%. The V end lost 10 bases, the J end lost 7 bases, and 22 bases lay between the germline ends. The length of the CDR3 is 14 residues. As to this clonotype: The antigen is not known.

Sequenced: blood. This chain joins TRBV12-3 or TRBV12-4 and TRBJ1-2; D remains unclear. The clonotype comes from a woman under 30 with Graves' hyperthyroidism. The CDR3: CANKKGDSVLGYTF. The CDR3 nucleotides read TGTGCCAACAAAAAGGGAGACTCCGTCCTTGGCTACACCTTC.